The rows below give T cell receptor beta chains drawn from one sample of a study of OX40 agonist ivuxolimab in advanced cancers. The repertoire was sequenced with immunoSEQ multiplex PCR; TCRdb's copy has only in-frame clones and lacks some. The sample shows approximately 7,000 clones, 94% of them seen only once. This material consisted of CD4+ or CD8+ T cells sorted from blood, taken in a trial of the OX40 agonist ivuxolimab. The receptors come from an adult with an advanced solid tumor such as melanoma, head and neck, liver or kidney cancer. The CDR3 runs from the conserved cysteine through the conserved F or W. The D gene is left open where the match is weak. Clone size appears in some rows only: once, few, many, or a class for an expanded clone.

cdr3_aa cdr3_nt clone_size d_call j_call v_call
CASRGPRHNEQFF TGTGCCAGCAGGGGGCCGCGGCACAATGAGCAGTTCTTC few - TRBJ2-1 TRBV28
CASSRGGGQSYNEQFF TGTGCCAGCAGCCGCGGGGGGGGGCAATCCTACAATGAGCAGTTCTTC once TRBD2 TRBJ2-1 TRBV5-4
CASSQGVTDTQYF TGCGCCAGCAGCCAAGGGGTCACAGATACGCAGTATTTT - - TRBJ2-3 TRBV4-1
CAWLRGGVEAFF TGTGCCTGGCTCAGAGGGGGGGTTGAAGCTTTCTTT few - TRBJ1-1 TRBV30
CAISEVWDIVEKLFF TGTGCCATCAGTGAAGTTTGGGACATCGTCGAAAAACTGTTTTTT - - TRBJ1-4 TRBV10-3
CASGLANSYEQYF TGTGCCAGCGGGTTGGCTAACTCCTACGAGCAGTACTTC - - TRBJ2-7 TRBV6-5
CASSQTPQGDYGYTF TGCGCCAGCAGTCAAACCCCACAGGGTGACTATGGCTACACCTTC - - TRBJ1-2 TRBV23-1
CASSPGQGWNQPQHF TGCGCCAGCAGCCCCGGACAGGGATGGAATCAGCCCCAGCATTTT - TRBD1 TRBJ1-5 TRBV5-1
CASRLLDQQFF TGTGCCAGCAGATTGCTGGACCAGCAGTTCTTC - - TRBJ2-1 TRBV7-9
CAISLGQGAGYTF TGTGCCATCAGCCTCGGACAGGGGGCTGGCTACACCTTC - TRBD1 TRBJ1-2 TRBV10-3
CASMVRGGTEQYF TGTGCCAGCATGGTCCGCGGCGGGACAGAGCAGTACTTC once - TRBJ2-7 TRBV2
CASSEGSSPSGSPWTQYF TGTGCCAGCAGCGAAGGTAGTTCCCCCAGCGGGAGTCCCTGGACCCAGTACTTC - TRBD2 TRBJ2-5 TRBV7-2